The 8 T cell receptor beta chains in this list originate from one sample, sequenced in a study of blood T cell repertoires in COVID-19. Assay: immunoSEQ multiplex PCR; the TCRdb copy retains only in-frame clones and omits some. Of approximately 150,000 clones listed, about 77% are singletons. The sequenced material came from peripheral blood. The source of these receptors is a man between 60 and 70 years old with acute or convalescent COVID-19.

This clone has just a few counts. The rearrangement uses TRBV9 and TRBJ2-5, with a weak D call TRBD2 (5 bases). This CDR3 has 13 amino acids. The germline V and J ends were trimmed by 3 bases and 5 bases, with 11 bases remaining between them. Germline CDR1 is SGDLS and CDR2 is YYNGEE. CDR3 residues: CASSAPPGETQYF. For the CDR3, the DNA is TGTGCCAGCAGCGCCCCCCCGGGGGAGACCCAGTACTTC.

The rearrangement links TRBV5-1 to TRBJ1-1; 7 bases are shared with TRBD1. CDR1 and CDR2 (germline): SGHRS, YFSETQ. The CDR3 has 16 residues. V gave up 1 base and J gave up 7 bases; unmatched junction bases: 13. The chain's CDR3 is CASSLPPDRDLGEAFF. CDR3 coding DNA: TGCGCCAGCAGCTTGCCCCCCGACAGGGATTTAGGTGAAGCTTTCTTT.

The chain is built from TRBV9 and TRBJ2-1, with D possibly matching TRBD2 (6 bases). Deletions cut 3 bases from V and 3 bases from J, with 13 bases between. Germline assignment: CDR1 SGDLS and CDR2 YYNGEE. This CDR3 region has 15 residues. CDR3 coding DNA: TGTGCCAGCAGCGGACCGGGACTCCTCTACAATGAGCAGTTCTTC. Translating gives CASSGPGLLYNEQFF.

The V call is TRBV28, the J call TRBJ2-5; maybe TRBD2 (7 bases). V lost 6 bases to trimming and J lost 1 base, with 9 bases between them. CDR3 size: 13 residues. Germline CDR1 is MDHEN and CDR2 is SYDVKM. CDR3 amino acids: CASRGGLQETQYF. The CDR3 coding sequence is TGTGCCAGCAGGGGGGGGCTCCAAGAGACCCAGTACTTC.

The chain recombines TRBV12-1 with TRBJ2-7; the DNA was not used to check the table's D call, TRBD2. TRBV12-1 is a known pseudogene. This CDR3 spans 16 amino acids. The CDR3 coding sequence is TGTGCCAGCAGCTCCTCTAGCGGGAGTGGAGGCTACGAGCAGTACTTC. Protein product: CASSSSSGSGGYEQYF.

V usage is TRBV7-6 and J usage is TRBJ1-1; no clear D. The germline CDR1 and CDR2 sequences are SGHVS and FNYEAQ. The V end was cut by 1 base, the J end by 0 bases, with 9 bases between. CDR3 size: 15 residues. The DNA of the CDR3 is TGTGCCAGCAGCTTAGTCGGAGGGATGAACACTGAAGCTTTCTTT. This codes for CASSLVGGMNTEAFF.

The chain couples TRBV5-1 to TRBJ2-1; D is possibly TRBD1 (6 bases). The CDR3 runs 15 residues. Trimming cost V 4 bases and J 1 base, with 12 bases left between them. The germline V gene has CDR1 SGHRS and CDR2 YFSETQ. For the CDR3, the DNA is TGCGCCAGCAGCCCACTGACAGGTTCCTACAATGAGCAGTTCTTC. This gives the protein CASSPLTGSYNEQFF.

The sample holds a few counts of this clone. V is TRBV7-9 and J is TRBJ1-1, with D hard to call. V was shortened by 5 bases and J by 1 base, with 8 bases between the two germline ends. CDR1 SEHNR and CDR2 FQNEAQ come from the germline V gene (reference sequence). The CDR3 runs 13 residues. CDR3 sequence reads: CASSPAGNTEAFF. In DNA, the CDR3 is TGTGCCAGCAGCCCCGCAGGGAACACTGAAGCTTTCTTT.